This T cell receptor beta chain was sequenced for a study of cytomegalovirus exposure and HLA in healthy donors. About the research overall: The Caucasian-associated ancestry cluster contained approximately 81% of the 398 genotyped donors.

The germline CDR1 and CDR2 sequences are KGHSH and LQKENI. The length of the CDR3 is 15 residues. The V end lost 4 bases, the J end lost 3 bases, and 12 bases lay between the germline ends. As regards this clone: Its matching antigen is unknown.

General study points: One cluster of highly shared sequence variants probably arose as a sequencing artifact. In a later analysis, a genetic analysis reported fewer productive-TCR N-insertions in an Asian-associated ancestry cluster than the cohort average. A few V segments could not be told apart, such as TRBV6-2 and TRBV6-3, and were left out.

PCR employed 60 Vbeta and 13 Jbeta primers. This table comes from immunoSEQ multiplex PCR, and its TCRdb copy is limited to in-frame clones, with some not included. Altogether about 130,000 clones are present, less than 80% being singletons, with the ten largest covering 6.6%. Sequencing was performed on PBMCs. The receptor comes from a man aged 40-50 years in good health and CMV-seropositive. The chain links TRBV18 to TRBJ2-2; D perhaps matches TRBD1 (6 bases). CDR3 region: CASSLKGQYTGELFF. CDR3 coding DNA: TGTGCCAGCTCACTAAAAGGACAGTACACCGGGGAGCTGTTTTTT.